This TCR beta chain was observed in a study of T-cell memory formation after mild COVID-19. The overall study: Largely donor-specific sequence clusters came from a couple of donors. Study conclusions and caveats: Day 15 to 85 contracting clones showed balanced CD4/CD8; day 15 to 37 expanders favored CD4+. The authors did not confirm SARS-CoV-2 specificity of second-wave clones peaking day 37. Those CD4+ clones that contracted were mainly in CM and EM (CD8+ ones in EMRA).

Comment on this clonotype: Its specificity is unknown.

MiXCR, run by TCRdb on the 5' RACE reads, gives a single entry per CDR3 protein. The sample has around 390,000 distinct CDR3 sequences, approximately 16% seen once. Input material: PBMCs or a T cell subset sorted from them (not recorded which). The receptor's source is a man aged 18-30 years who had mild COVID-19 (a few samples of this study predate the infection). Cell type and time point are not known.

The CDR3 region is CASSRWWEGRAGTGELFF. The DNA for the CDR3 is TGTGCCAGCAGCCGCTGGTGGGAGGGGAGGGCCGGCACCGGGGAGCTGTTTTTT. The chain has TRBV5-6 and TRBJ2-2; 7 positions match TRBD2. With V trimmed by 4 bases and J by 4 bases, 16 bases remained unmatched. Germline V gene sequence: CDR1 SGHDT, CDR2 YYEEEE. The CDR3 covers 18 residues.